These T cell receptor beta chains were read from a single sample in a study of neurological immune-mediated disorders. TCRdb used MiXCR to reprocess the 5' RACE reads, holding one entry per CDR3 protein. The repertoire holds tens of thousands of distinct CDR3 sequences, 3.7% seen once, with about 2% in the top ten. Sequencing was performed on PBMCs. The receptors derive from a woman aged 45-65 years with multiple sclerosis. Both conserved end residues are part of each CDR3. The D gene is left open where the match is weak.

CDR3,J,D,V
CSAMVQGLTEAFF,TRBJ1-1,NA,TRBV20-1
CASSYSRPSSGNTIYF,TRBJ1-3,NA,TRBV6-5
CASSATTSGRAGEQYF,TRBJ2-7,TRBD2,TRBV11-3
CASSLEPDSTYEQYF,TRBJ2-7,NA,TRBV5-5
CASSLLGGPYNSPLHF,TRBJ1-6,NA,TRBV27
CSAREGRGYSNQPQNF,TRBJ1-5,NA,TRBV20-1
CASSFRINRYEQYF,TRBJ2-7,NA,TRBV28
CASSLLARSNTEAFF,TRBJ1-1,NA,TRBV7-2
CASSNLIGQGSTEAFF,TRBJ1-1,TRBD1,TRBV2
CSALTGQGGYTF,TRBJ1-2,NA,TRBV20-1
CAIGRTDTQYF,TRBJ2-3,NA,TRBV10-3
CASTLTGGAGVETQYF,TRBJ2-5,TRBD2,TRBV5-5
CASSSVGPEAFF,TRBJ1-1,NA,TRBV12-3/TRBV12-4
CASSMLNSGANVLTF,TRBJ2-6,NA,TRBV19
CASRTGQGRWDTEAFF,TRBJ1-1,TRBD1,TRBV6-2/TRBV6-3
CASSQDRSSYEQYF,TRBJ2-7,NA,TRBV4-1
CSARDRPREETEAFF,TRBJ1-1,NA,TRBV20-1
CASSLETRMNTEAFF,TRBJ1-1,NA,TRBV11-2
CASSPLGGGETQYF,TRBJ2-5,NA,TRBV6-5
CASRTLDSSAYNEQFF,TRBJ2-1,NA,TRBV6-2/TRBV6-3
CSARGQGKETQYF,TRBJ2-5,NA,TRBV20-1
CSARVSESYGYTF,TRBJ1-2,NA,TRBV20-1
CSVADPRKAQYF,TRBJ2-3,NA,TRBV29-1
CSALGSSYNEQFF,TRBJ2-1,NA,TRBV20-1
CASSLELRYTGELFF,TRBJ2-2,NA,TRBV5-1
CASSQDWGEQFF,TRBJ2-1,NA,TRBV4-3
CASSLRRGEETQYF,TRBJ2-5,NA,TRBV5-1
CASSLRTGANTEAFF,TRBJ1-1,NA,TRBV7-8
CAIGTGESYEQYF,TRBJ2-7,TRBD1,TRBV10-3
CASSLERGELFF,TRBJ2-2,NA,TRBV5-5
CASSWTAASYEQYF,TRBJ2-7,NA,TRBV6-2/TRBV6-3
CASSIRRESGNTIYF,TRBJ1-3,NA,TRBV19
CSVGQARRNEQFF,TRBJ2-1,NA,TRBV29-1
CASSVEQGRSFPLHF,TRBJ1-6,TRBD1,TRBV5-1
CASSSERFNEKLFF,TRBJ1-4,NA,TRBV7-2
CSAARQGFPNYGYTF,TRBJ1-2,TRBD1,TRBV20-1
CSAPIAGGPKEQYF,TRBJ2-7,TRBD2,TRBV20-1
CASSLAGTSGPGKLFF,TRBJ2-2,TRBD2,TRBV7-6
CASSLGGPTDTQYF,TRBJ2-3,NA,TRBV5-1
CASSESEETGELFF,TRBJ2-2,NA,TRBV6-4
CASSLGIIISGANVLTF,TRBJ2-6,NA,TRBV5-1
CASTTGLGITGELFF,TRBJ2-2,TRBD2,TRBV5-6
CASSPGGQGVQHF,TRBJ1-5,TRBD1,TRBV5-1
CASSQTSGTEAFF,TRBJ1-1,NA,TRBV3-1
CASSYGTGREETQYF,TRBJ2-5,TRBD1,TRBV12-3/TRBV12-4
CASSPPDLREQYF,TRBJ2-7,NA,TRBV7-9
CATSDVRDRVRGIYGYTF,TRBJ1-2,TRBD1,TRBV24-1